This TCR beta chain came from a study of chemoradiotherapy in HPV16-positive cancers. V lost 2 bases to trimming and J lost 15 bases; unmatched junction nucleotides: 9. CDR1 and CDR2 (germline): GTSNPN, SVGIG (reference sequence). The CDR3 is 12 amino acids. Repertoires were sampled repeatedly during chemoradiotherapy. The method was immunoSEQ multiplex PCR; TCRdb's version includes in-frame clones alone and lacks a portion of them. Here the sample spans approximately 12,000 clones, roughly 76% being singletons. J is TRBJ2-1 and V is TRBV30, with 8 bases fitting TRBD2. Collection of the sample occurred from a patient who underwent chemoradiotherapy. The receptor comes from a human donor with HPV-associated anogenital cancer. Here the CDR3 DNA reads TGTGCCTGGAGTCTACAGGGACTAGTGTCGTTCTTC. It yields the protein CAWSLQGLVSFF.